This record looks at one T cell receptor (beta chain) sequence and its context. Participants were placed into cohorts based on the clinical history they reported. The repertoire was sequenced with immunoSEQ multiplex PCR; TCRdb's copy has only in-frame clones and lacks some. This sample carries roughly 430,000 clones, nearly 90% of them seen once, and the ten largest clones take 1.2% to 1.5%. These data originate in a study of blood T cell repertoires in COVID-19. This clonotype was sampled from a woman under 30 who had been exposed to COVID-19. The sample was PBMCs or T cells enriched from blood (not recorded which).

The CDR3 region has the DNA TGTGCCACCAGTGATTCCGATCTAGGAGCAAATTACAATGAGCAGTTCTTC. Residues: CATSDSDLGANYNEQFF. This rearrangement joins TRBV24-1 to TRBJ2-1; no firm D call. This CDR3 has 17 residues. Trimming shortened V by 2 bases and J by 4 bases, and 17 bases separated the two germline ends. Germline-derived CDR1 and CDR2 are KGHDR and SFDVKD.